In this sample, the clone carrying this T cell receptor beta chain turned up once. Other DNA sequences from this sample encode an identical CDR3 as well. This sample was taken from a study of Ad26.COV2.S vaccination and SARS-CoV-2 variants. Whole-study context: The vaccine Ad26.COV2.S was put into the muscle once, or twice with 56 days between.

Germline V gives CDR1 MNHNY, CDR2 SVGAGI (reference sequence). With 2 bases removed from V and 1 base from J, the gap between germline ends came to 6 bases. The CDR3 spans 13 residues. Treatment defined: around 19 received Ad26.COV2.S at low or high dose, single or two shots; 5 received placebo; per-sample allocation not given. Collection of the samples took place on day 63 after the first injection of vaccine or placebo. Its platform was an Ad26 vector, and its expressed antigen was Wuhan-strain SARS-CoV-2 spike. Measured with immunoSEQ multiplex PCR; TCRdb has only the in-frame clones, and not every one. This sample has some 480,000 clones, with roughly nine tenths found just once.

The sequence was obtained from a person between 18 and 65 years old who received the Ad26.COV2.S COVID-19 vaccine or a placebo. The starting material was peripheral blood, obtained in a trial of Ad26.COV2.S vaccine versus placebo. The rearrangement uses TRBV6-6 and TRBJ2-7; D unresolved. The CDR3 region is CASSYGGSYEQYF. The CDR3 bases are TGTGCCAGCAGTTACGGTGGGTCCTACGAGCAGTACTTC.